This paragraph reports one T cell receptor (beta chain). The antigen this receptor binds is unknown. The record has no base qualities; no much larger clone is one base away. Its CDR3 holds 15 amino acids, cysteine through phenylalanine. CDR3 DNA is the only sequence kept; it has 45 bases, read in frame from the first base. Trimming takes 3 bases off V and 4 bases off J; junction bases not matched to a gene: 8. According to the germline V gene, CDR1 reads SNHLY and CDR2 reads FYNNEI. The collaborating institutions used their own protocols to collect whole blood in K2EDTA tubes. For TCRbeta analysis, collaborator samples were shipped as frozen whole blood, as isolated PBMCs, or as DNA extracted from either sample type. These data originate in a study of blood T cell repertoires in COVID-19 (dated by TCRdb to about 2020). For the wider study: Samples from collaborators originated in the United States, Italy and Spain and spanned both the acute and convalescent phases of COVID-19. The prospective study material was composed of cDNA or gDNA derived from T cells, B-cell-depleted T cells, or PBMCs. Subjects who had been exposed to COVID-19, were actively infected with it, or had recovered from it provided the deeply sampled blood TCRbeta repertoires that made up the dataset. A freely available public database, intended as a resource for researchers studying the immune response to SARS-CoV-2, is where the repertoires were released. Samples came from the ongoing ImmuneRACE study (first 160 participants) plus 1,254 subjects from 6 global collaborators. Nearly every sample came with metadata listing a de-identified subject ID, COVID-19 status, age in years and sex. HLA class I and class II types, where available, came from metadata supplied by the sample provider rather than from assay-based typing. General study outcomes and caveats: Clinical and demographic metadata were provided uncurated, with the amount varying by source and participant.

TCRbeta CDR3 regions were amplified from genomic DNA using the immunoSEQ Assay, a bias-controlled multiplex PCR. The paper's data handling went like this. The number of nucleated cells in each sample was estimated by amplification of reference gene primers within the assay. To quantify the absolute abundance of each unique TCRbeta CDR3 rearrangement, sequence reads were collapsed and filtered. For each sample, productive Simpson clonality was calculated as the square root of Simpson's diversity index across productive rearrangements. In TCRdb, the immuneACCESS table is reduced to in-frame sequences with V and J assigned. These tables do not hold every clone; where another copy was compared, an unresolved V gene accounts for under half, and the others remain unexplained. That table is the source of V, J and clone size, and D and trimming were worked out from the DNA. This sample has under 80,000 clones in its table, and around 87% of those were observed once. Jointly, the top ten make up 6.6% of the sample.

Sequenced input: peripheral blood. This clonotype was obtained from a man in his 60s with acute or convalescent COVID-19. The V gene is TRBV2 and the J gene is TRBJ2-5, and 7 junction bases match TRBD1. The DNA reads as follows: TGTGCCAGCAGTGAGGGGACAGTCCCAAGAGAGACCCAGTACTTC. This is translated as CASSEGTVPRETQYF.